These 30 T cell receptor beta chains were sequenced from one sample in a study of CD8 T cells in Susac syndrome (dated by TCRdb to between 2019 and 2020). The library relied on the immunoSEQ multiplex PCR assay. RNA was extracted with the RNeasy kit and about 0.45 to 1 ug was reverse transcribed using random hexamers. The public reads were reprocessed in TCRdb via fastp at Q25 and MiXCR, keeping in-frame beta chains. One record per CDR3 amino acid sequence lists the most common genes and DNA. For this sample there are under 70,000 distinct CDR3 sequences; 90% to 95% appear just once. Clones ranked in the top ten supply about 0.21% of the sample. Sample: CD8+ T cells from PBMCs. Receptors were obtained from a human donor in good health.

The V call is TRBV20-1, the J call TRBJ2-1, with D tentatively TRBD2 (7 bases). The germline V and J ends were trimmed by 2 bases and 8 bases, with 16 bases remaining between them. Germline V lookup: CDR1 DFQATT, CDR2 SNEGSKA (reference sequence). There are 14 residues in the CDR3. CDR3 sequence: CSARIGGPNYEQFF. The CDR3 region has the DNA TGCAGTGCTAGAATCGGGGGGCCAAACTATGAGCAGTTCTTC.

The V and J genes are TRBV2 and TRBJ1-5, with a weak D call TRBD1 (6 bases). The V end lost 4 bases, the J end lost 3 bases, and 16 bases lay between the germline ends. Per the germline V gene, CDR1 is SNHLY and CDR2 is FYNNEI. This CDR3 spans 16 amino acids. For the CDR3, the DNA is TGTGCCAGCAGTGGGGGTGTGGGGGCTCTCAATCAGCCCCAGCATTTT. This encodes CASSGGVGALNQPQHF. The full variable domain, completed using reference TRBV2 and TRBJ1-5, is EPEVTQTPSHQVTQMGQEVILRCVPISNHLYFYWYRQILGQKVEFLVSFYNNEISEKSEIFDDQFSVERPDGSNFTLKIRSTKLEDSAMYFCASSGGVGALNQPQHFGDGTRLSIL.

The rearrangement links TRBV7-3 to TRBJ2-2; 8 bases map to TRBD1. The V gene end was trimmed by 4 bases and the J gene end by 4 bases; junction bases not matched to a gene: 14. Germline V gene lookup returns CDR1 SGHTA and CDR2 FQGTGA. The CDR3 totals 18 residues. The chain's CDR3 is CASSSTPGTGFGTGELFF. The CDR3 region has the DNA TGTGCCAGCAGCTCCACACCCGGGACAGGCTTTGGCACCGGGGAGCTGTTTTTT.

The V gene is TRBV28, the J gene TRBJ1-3; D is uncertain. The CDR3 has 16 amino acids. V lost 3 bases to trimming and J lost 0 bases, with 12 bases between them. Per the germline V gene, CDR1 is MDHEN and CDR2 is SYDVKM. The CDR3 loop is CASSLVLMASGNTIYF. For the CDR3, the DNA is TGTGCCAGCAGTTTGGTACTAATGGCCTCTGGAAACACCATATATTTT.

The rearrangement uses TRBV7-7 and TRBJ2-7; TRBD2 might be the D (6 bases). Trimming took 1 base from V and 6 from J, leaving 16 bases between them. This CDR3 region has 15 residues. Germline V gene lookup returns CDR1 SSHAT and CDR2 FNYEAQ (reference sequence). The CDR3 here is CASSLVEGTFSEQYF. The CDR3 DNA follows: TGTGCCAGCAGCTTAGTGGAGGGGACCTTTTCCGAGCAGTACTTC.

The chain combines TRBV5-1 with TRBJ2-3, with TRBD2 matching over 12 bases. CDR3 length: 18 amino acids. With 3 bases clipped from V and 2 bases from J, the junction kept 10 bases outside the gene matches. Germline V CDR1 and CDR2: SGHRS, YFSETQ. The CDR3 DNA sequence: TGCGCCAGCAGCTCGCCGTGGACTAGCGGGGTCGTCACAGATACGCAGTATTTT. As protein: CASSSPWTSGVVTDTQYF.

V gene TRBV4-1 combines with J gene TRBJ1-5; D remains ambiguous. The CDR3 spans 15 residues. V was clipped by 0 bases and J by 7 bases, with 13 bases between them. The germline V gene has CDR1 MGHRA and CDR2 YSYEKL. The CDR3 sequence is CASSQDRGPAQPQHF. CDR3 nucleotide sequence: TGCGCCAGCAGCCAAGATCGTGGGCCCGCCCAGCCCCAGCATTTT.

The J gene is TRBJ2-3, the V gene TRBV10-1; no clear D. V was cut by 2 bases and J by 0 bases, with 6 bases left in between. Germline CDR1 WNHNN, CDR2 SYGVQD (reference sequence). CDR3 size: 14 residues. The CDR3 region is CASSETVSTDTQYF. The CDR3 DNA reads as TGCGCCAGCAGTGAGACAGTCAGCACAGATACGCAGTATTTT.

The chain links TRBV12-3 or TRBV12-4 to TRBJ1-1; unclear D gene. The CDR3 sequence is 14 residues long. The V and J ends lost 7 bases and 6 bases respectively, with 18 bases between them. The CDR3 coding sequence is TGTGCCAGCACTCTCGGGCCTAGCCCAGCTGAAGCTTTCTTT. Its protein product is CASTLGPSPAEAFF.

This clonotype was detected once. The chain uses TRBV6-1 and TRBJ2-5; D unclear. Germline CDR1 reads MNHNS; CDR2 reads SASEGT. CDR3 length equals 16 residues. The V gene lost 8 bases and the J gene lost 2 bases, with 21 bases spanning the gap. CDR3 sequence: CASYVKDLFNQETQYF. The CDR3 nucleotides are TGTGCCAGCTACGTAAAGGACCTTTTTAATCAAGAGACCCAGTACTTC.

V is TRBV28 and J is TRBJ2-1, with 11 bases identical to TRBD2. The CDR3 has 14 amino acids. Trimming removed 5 bases from V and 5 bases from J; junction bases left unmatched: 2. The germline gives CDR1 MDHEN, CDR2 SYDVKM. CDR3 in amino acids: CASSLAGGDNEQFF. The CDR3 coding sequence is TGTGCCAGCAGTCTAGCGGGGGGCGACAATGAGCAGTTCTTC.

This chain uses TRBV4-1 with TRBJ2-7, with D possibly TRBD2 on 5 matching bases. Germline V CDR1 and CDR2: MGHRA, YSYEKL. The CDR3 loop spans 15 amino acids. Trimming removed 1 base from V and 4 bases from J, with 14 bases in between. The CDR3 spells CASSQARDLLYEQYF. CDR3 DNA: TGCGCCAGCAGCCAAGCTCGGGATTTACTTTACGAGCAGTACTTC.

This clonotype was counted only a few times. The rearrangement uses TRBV19 and TRBJ2-1; 8 nucleotides match TRBD1. V lost 10 bases, J lost 6 bases, and 14 bases stayed unmatched. Germline V gene lookup returns CDR1 LNHDA and CDR2 SQIVND (reference sequence). The CDR3 is 15 residues long. CDR3 loop: CATTPIQGATNEQFF. The CDR3 DNA sequence: TGTGCCACCACACCGATCCAGGGGGCGACCAATGAGCAGTTCTTC.

The J gene is TRBJ2-7, the V gene TRBV11-1; a possible D gene is TRBD2 (6 bases). This CDR3 spans 13 amino acids. The V end lost 2 bases, the J end lost 5 bases, and 10 bases lay between the germline ends. Germline CDR1 reads SGHAT; CDR2 reads FQDESV (reference sequence). CDR3 protein: CASSLWRRDEQYF. CDR3 sequence (DNA): TGTGCCAGCAGCTTATGGAGGAGGGACGAGCAGTACTTC.

The chain recombines TRBV6-6 with TRBJ1-5; D is uncertain. The germline V gene encodes CDR1 MNHNY and CDR2 SVGAGI (reference sequence). The CDR3 extends over 13 amino acids. With 7 bases removed from V and 0 bases from J, the gap between germline ends came to 7 bases. CDR3 residues: CASTQVSNQPQHF. CDR3 DNA: TGTGCCAGCACGCAGGTTAGCAATCAGCCCCAGCATTTT.

J is TRBJ2-1 and V is TRBV15; 9 bases match TRBD1. Germline V lookup: CDR1 LNHNV, CDR2 YYDKDF (reference sequence). Unmatched junction bases numbered 14, after V lost 1 base and J lost 7 bases. The CDR3 covers 18 residues. The CDR3 DNA reads TGTGCCACCAGCAGAGGCCCCCCGGGACAGGGATTGGGAAATGAGCAGTTCTTC. Translating gives CATSRGPPGQGLGNEQFF.

The chain carries TRBV9 and TRBJ2-7; 7 bases are shared with TRBD1. Germline CDR1 reads SGDLS; CDR2 reads YYNGEE. V lost 4 bases to trimming and J lost 2 bases; unmatched junction nucleotides: 6. This CDR3 is 14 amino acids long. CDR3 sequence (DNA): TGTGCCAGCAGCCTCCGGGACAGTACCTACGAGCAGTACTTC. Its translation: CASSLRDSTYEQYF.

This clonotype was detected a few times. This chain links TRBV7-3 with TRBJ2-7; the D gene is possibly TRBD1 (5 bases). CDR3 length equals 14 residues. With 5 bases removed from V and 0 bases from J, the gap between germline ends came to 11 bases. The germline CDR1 and CDR2 sequences are SGHTA and FQGTGA. The CDR3: CASSLSGNSYEQYF. As DNA, the CDR3 is TGTGCCAGCAGCCTCTCAGGGAACTCCTACGAGCAGTACTTC. The full variable domain, with the rest looked up from reference TRBV7-3 and TRBJ2-7, is GAGVSQTPSNKVTEKGKYVELRCDPISGHTALYWYRQSLGQGPEFLIYFQGTGAADDSGLPNDRFFAVRPEGSVSTLKIQRTERGDSAVYLCASSLSGNSYEQYFGPGTRLTVT.

The chain couples TRBV29-1 to TRBJ1-1, with 9 positions matching TRBD1. Germline lookup yields CDR1 SQVTM and CDR2 ANQGSEA. CDR3 length: 13 residues. The CDR3 bases are TGCAGTTTCGCTGCGGACAGGGGAACTGAAGCTTTCTTT. The encoded protein is CSFAADRGTEAFF.

J is TRBJ2-3 and V is TRBV9, with D uncertain. Trimming took off 0 bases at V and 3 bases at J, with 8 bases between the two ends. There are 14 residues in the CDR3. Germline assignment: CDR1 SGDLS and CDR2 YYNGEE. CDR3 sequence (DNA): TGTGCCAGCAGCGTAGCTACTTCGACAGATACGCAGTATTTT. Translating gives CASSVATSTDTQYF. Variable domain in full (rest from reference TRBV9 and TRBJ2-3): DSGVTQTPKHLITATGQRVTLRCSPRSGDLSVYWYQQSLDQGLQFLIQYYNGEERAKGNILERFSAQQFPDLHSELNLSSLELGDSALYFCASSVATSTDTQYFGPGTRLTVL.

This clonotype was found once. The chain joins TRBV29-1 to TRBJ2-3; the D is unclear. The CDR3 extends over 13 amino acids. V was shortened by 6 bases and J by 0 bases, with 10 bases between the two germline ends. CDR1 SQVTM and CDR2 ANQGSEA come from the germline V gene. The CDR3 protein is CSVRPISTDTQYF. In DNA form, the CDR3 reads TGCAGCGTGAGGCCAATTAGCACAGATACGCAGTATTTT.

This clonotype has a single count. J is TRBJ1-1 and V is TRBV27, with D perhaps matching TRBD1 (5 bases). From germline, CDR1 is MNHEY and CDR2 SMNVEV (reference sequence). V gave up 5 bases and J gave up 0 bases, with 16 bases separating them. The CDR3 runs 16 residues. This chain's CDR3 is CASSPSAGTVNTEAFF. CDR3 DNA sequence: TGTGCCAGCAGTCCCTCGGCGGGGACGGTGAACACTGAAGCTTTCTTT.

V gene TRBV19 combines with J gene TRBJ1-5, with D maybe TRBD1 (6 bases). The CDR3 loop spans 16 amino acids. Trimming pared 3 bases from V and 3 bases from J, leaving 15 bases between. CDR1 LNHDA and CDR2 SQIVND come from the germline V gene (reference sequence). CDR3 protein: CASSMGGHHPNQPQHF. CDR3 DNA sequence: TGTGCCAGTAGTATGGGGGGCCACCACCCCAATCAGCCCCAGCATTTT.

The gene calls are TRBV6-5 and TRBJ2-1; D not resolved. Germline values: CDR1 MNHEY, CDR2 SVGAGI. V dropped 0 bases and J dropped 9 bases, with 9 bases sitting between them. This CDR3 region has 13 residues. In DNA, the CDR3 is TGTGCCAGCAGTTACTCCTCCGCAAGTGAGCAGTTCTTC. Protein product: CASSYSSASEQFF.

This chain joins TRBV14 and TRBJ2-1; D unresolved. CDR1 and CDR2 from the germline V gene are SGHDN and FVKESK. The CDR3 covers 15 residues. Trimming took off 5 bases at V and 0 bases at J, with 11 bases between the two ends. CDR3 protein: CASSGRPYSYNEQFF. The CDR3 nucleotides are TGTGCCAGCAGCGGCAGACCTTACTCCTACAATGAGCAGTTCTTC.

V usage is TRBV28 and J usage is TRBJ2-3; weak D call: TRBD1 (6 bases). Germline V gene lookup returns CDR1 MDHEN and CDR2 SYDVKM. There are 16 residues in the CDR3. V shed 4 bases and J shed 3 bases, with 17 bases lying between them. The CDR3 spells CASSSTRGLRTDTQYF. CDR3 bases: TGTGCCAGCAGTTCGACAAGGGGGTTGAGAACAGATACGCAGTATTTT.

V and J are TRBV6-5 and TRBJ1-2; D possibly corresponds to TRBD1 (5 bases). CDR3 length equals 13 residues. Germline CDR1 and CDR2: MNHEY and SVGAGI. V lost 0 bases and J 6 bases, leaving 8 bases between the germline ends. The CDR3 nucleotides are TGTGCCAGCAGTTACTCGAAGGGGAATGGCTACACCTTC. Translation gives CASSYSKGNGYTF.

This clonotype was recorded only once. The chain recombines TRBV27 with TRBJ1-6; D remains ambiguous. This CDR3 is built from 14 residues. V was clipped by 2 bases and J by 14 bases, with 16 bases between them. CDR1 is MNHEY and CDR2 is SMNVEV in the germline V gene (reference sequence). The CDR3 protein is CASSLIWGVSALHF. CDR3 coding DNA: TGTGCCAGCAGTTTAATTTGGGGAGTCTCAGCCCTCCACTTT.

This rearrangement joins TRBV29-1 to TRBJ1-2; TRBD1 is a possible D gene (5 bases). Trimming took off 1 base at V and 5 bases at J, with 8 bases between the two ends. There are 12 residues in the CDR3. In germline, CDR1 is SQVTM, CDR2 ANQGSEA. The CDR3, as DNA: TGCAGCGTTGAAGGGGGCCCTTATGGCTACACCTTC. Residues: CSVEGGPYGYTF.

The chain carries TRBV4-2 and TRBJ1-4, with D possibly being TRBD1 (6 bases). The CDR3 covers 17 residues. Germline CDR1 and CDR2: LGHNA and YNFKEQ. Trimming cost V 4 bases and J 0 bases, with 15 bases left between them. CDR3 DNA: TGTGCCAGCAGCCGCCCGGAGGGGGGAGCAACTAATGAAAAACTGTTTTTT. This translates into CASSRPEGGATNEKLFF.